The TCR beta chain described here comes from a study of naive and memory T cell subsets. Broader study findings: Reportedly, tuberculin skin test sites gave far more TCRs than other biopsies.

V shed 2 bases, J shed 6 bases, and the junction held 5 bases outside the gene matches. Per the germline V gene, CDR1 is SGHRS and CDR2 is YFSETQ. The CDR3 covers 14 residues. Treatment described: skin biopsy from PPD injection site in Mantoux-positive individual. Unsorted total RNA, roughly 1 to 1,100 ng, was DNase treated before reverse transcription. Reverse transcription of blood and skin TCR RNA was primed at alpha and beta constant regions. TCRdb re-analysed the UMI-ligation and nested PCR reads in MiXCR, keeping a single row per CDR3 protein. This table has 15,000 to 20,000 distinct CDR3 sequences, approximately 9.7% appearing once. This clonotype was seen only a few times. Its antigen is still unknown.

This receptor was obtained from an adult in good health. V usage is TRBV5-1 and J usage is TRBJ1-2; TRBD1 agrees at 9 bases. The sample here was skin, taken from a tuberculin skin test site. The CDR3 loop reads CASSFGDRVDGYTF. CDR3 nucleotides: TGCGCCAGCAGCTTCGGGGACAGGGTTGATGGCTACACCTTC.